The 27 T cell receptor beta chains reported below all come from one sample, sequenced in a study of T cell repertoires in cytomegalovirus infection. TCRdb recomputed calls from the reads with MiXCR, one row per CDR3 protein. Altogether roughly 230,000 distinct CDR3 sequences are present, over 15% being singletons, with the ten largest covering 40% to 55%. The sequencing sample was made of CD8+ T cells from PBMCs. The origin of the receptors is a human donor in good health (CMV status not recorded). Some clones in this sample may be carry-over from other donors' samples.

This clonotype has more than one count but fewer than ten. The J gene is TRBJ1-2, the V gene TRBV20-1; D is possibly TRBD1 (5 bases). Trimming removed 0 bases at V and 9 bases at J, with 26 bases between. Germline CDR1 DFQATT, CDR2 SNEGSKA (reference sequence). There are 17 residues in the CDR3. The CDR3 sequence is CSARDTVQGPRWGSYTF. The CDR3 DNA is TGCAGTGCTAGAGATACGGTTCAGGGACCTAGATGGGGGAGCTACACCTTC.

Many counts were recorded for this clonotype. Written as DNA, the CDR3 is TGTGCCAGTACTTTCGGGACAGGGGAGACTGAAGCTTTCTTT. Protein sequence: CASTFGTGETEAFF. The chain has TRBV19 and TRBJ1-1; TRBD1 agrees at 10 bases. CDR1 LNHDA and CDR2 SQIVND come from the germline V gene (reference sequence). With V trimmed by 7 bases and J by 5 bases, 7 bases remained unmatched. This CDR3 is built from 14 residues.

This clonotype was seen only a few times. This chain links TRBV6-2 or TRBV6-3 with TRBJ2-3; maybe TRBD2 (5 bases). Trimming stripped 0 bases from V and 2 bases from J, with 15 bases between. Germline V gene sequence: CDR1 MNHEY, CDR2 SVGEGT. The CDR3 has 17 amino acids. CDR3 loop: CASSYSRSRENTDTQYF. Written as DNA, the CDR3 is TGTGCCAGCAGTTACTCGCGCAGCCGGGAAAACACAGATACGCAGTATTTT.

The J gene is TRBJ2-7, the V gene TRBV13; 9 positions agree with TRBD1. Germline CDR1 PRHDT, CDR2 FYEKMQ (reference sequence). The V and J ends lost 5 bases and 3 bases, in that order; junction bases with no gene match: 5. The CDR3 is 14 amino acids. This chain's CDR3 is CASSHDRGSYEQYF. The CDR3 DNA follows: TGTGCCAGCAGCCATGACAGGGGGAGCTACGAGCAGTACTTC.

The chain links TRBV6-2 or TRBV6-3 to TRBJ2-3; 9 bases match TRBD2. Germline trimming cut 9 bases from V and 3 bases from J; bases unmatched to any gene: 7. The CDR3 contains 14 residues. Per the germline V gene, CDR1 is MNHEY and CDR2 is SVGEGT. CDR3 DNA: TGTGCCAGTGCTGCGGGGGGGGAGACAGATACGCAGTATTTT. Protein: CASAAGGETDTQYF.

This clonotype has only a few counts. This sequence joins TRBV20-1 and TRBJ2-1; 7 bases are a match to TRBD2. This CDR3 has 15 residues. J gave up 2 bases and V 0 bases, and 4 bases lay outside the gene matches. CDR1 and CDR2 from the germline V gene are DFQATT and SNEGSKA (reference sequence). The DNA of the CDR3 is TGCAGTGCTAGAGAACGGGGGGTTCCCTACAATGAGCAGTTCTTC. It yields the protein CSARERGVPYNEQFF.

This clonotype was seen at least ten times. The chain couples TRBV7-2 to TRBJ2-5; tentatively, D is TRBD1 (5 bases). There are 16 residues in the CDR3. With 5 bases removed from V and 0 bases from J, the gap between germline ends came to 16 bases. The germline V gene has CDR1 SGHTA and CDR2 FQGNSA. The CDR3 loop is CASSPLAGNYQETQYF. The CDR3 DNA follows: TGTGCCAGCAGCCCCCTGGCAGGGAATTACCAAGAGACCCAGTACTTC. The full variable domain, rest sourced from reference TRBV7-2 and TRBJ2-5, is GAGVSQSPSNKVTEKGKDVELRCDPISGHTALYWYRQSLGQGLEFLIYFQGNSAPDKSGLPSDRFSAERTGGSVSTLTIQRTQQEDSAVYLCASSPLAGNYQETQYFGPGTRLLVL.

This clonotype was detected a few times. The chain joins TRBV7-2 to TRBJ2-7, with D perhaps TRBD1 or TRBD2 (6 bases each). The germline V gene has CDR1 SGHTA and CDR2 FQGNSA. The CDR3 extends over 13 amino acids. Trimming pared 8 bases from V and 5 bases from J, leaving 16 bases between. Here the CDR3 reads CASLAGGLNEQYF. The CDR3 coding sequence is TGTGCCAGCCTGGCCGGGGGCCTCAACGAGCAGTACTTC.

This clonotype has more than one count but fewer than ten. V gene TRBV5-6 combines with J gene TRBJ1-2; D is undetermined. The CDR3 runs to 13 residues. Trimming removed 4 bases at V and 5 bases at J, with 12 bases between. Germline-derived CDR1 and CDR2 are SGHDT and YYEEEE. CDR3 sequence reads: CASSLQATYGYTF. For the CDR3, the DNA is TGTGCCAGCAGCCTCCAGGCCACATATGGCTACACCTTC.

V is TRBV2 and J is TRBJ2-2; D is undetermined. CDR3 length equals 15 residues. V lost 2 bases to trimming and J lost 8 bases, with 15 bases between them. Germline V gives CDR1 SNHLY, CDR2 FYNNEI. This CDR3 is CASSEIPGPRGELFF. The CDR3 DNA reads TGTGCCAGCAGTGAAATCCCGGGCCCTCGGGGGGAGCTGTTTTTT.

The chain recombines TRBV7-9 with TRBJ1-2; 9 bases align to TRBD1. CDR3 length: 15 residues. Germline CDR1 is SEHNR and CDR2 is FQNEAQ (reference sequence). Trimming took 5 bases from V and 4 from J; bases not matched to a gene: 8. CDR3 region: CASSQAGQGVYGYTF. The CDR3 DNA reads as TGTGCCAGCAGCCAGGCGGGACAGGGAGTCTATGGCTACACCTTC.

This clonotype was recorded many times. The chain recombines TRBV11-2 with TRBJ1-6, with D hard to call. V gave up 1 base and J gave up 6 bases, with 10 bases separating them. The CDR3 covers 15 residues. The germline V gene encodes CDR1 SGHAT and CDR2 FQNNGV. DNA for the CDR3: TGTGCCAGCAGCTTAGGGCGGCTGAGTAATTCACCCCTCCACTTT. Protein: CASSLGRLSNSPLHF.

This chain connects TRBV29-1 to TRBJ2-4; the match to TRBD1 covers 11 bases. Looked up from germline, CDR1 is SQVTM and CDR2 is ANQGSEA. V shed 7 bases and J 8 bases; nucleotides not matched to a gene: 19. The CDR3 totals 17 residues. DNA of the CDR3: TGCAGCGGGGCGGGTTATCCGGGACAGGGGGAAGTCGACATTCAGTACTTC. This sequence encodes CSGAGYPGQGEVDIQYF.

Ten or more counts support this clonotype. The chain is built from TRBV7-2 and TRBJ1-1, with a tentative D call TRBD1 (5 bases). Between the trimmed V and J ends, which lost 1 base and 4 bases, there was a span of 13 bases. Looked up from germline, CDR1 is SGHTA and CDR2 is FQGNSA. CDR3 size: 15 residues. The DNA for the CDR3 is TGTGCCAGCAGCTTAGGACAGAGGGGATTCACTGAAGCTTTCTTT. As protein: CASSLGQRGFTEAFF.

This sequence joins TRBV5-1 and TRBJ2-5; perhaps TRBD2 as D (5 bases). The CDR3 extends over 12 amino acids. Germline assignment: CDR1 SGHRS and CDR2 YFSETQ. Deletions cut 3 bases from V and 5 bases from J, with 8 bases between. The CDR3 spells CASSSGGETQYF. For the CDR3, the DNA is TGCGCCAGCAGCTCTGGCGGGGAGACCCAGTACTTC.

This chain connects TRBV2 to TRBJ2-5; 7 nucleotides match TRBD1. The CDR3 extends over 16 amino acids. Germline CDR1 and CDR2: SNHLY and FYNNEI. J lost 1 base, V lost 1 base, and 6 bases had no gene match. CDR3 in DNA: TGTGCCAGCAGTGAAGTAAAGGGGGCGGCCCAAGAGACCCAGTACTTC. Amino acid sequence: CASSEVKGAAQETQYF.

This clonotype appeared a few times. V and J are TRBV28 and TRBJ1-3; TRBD1 aligns across 7 bases. The CDR3 consists of 13 residues. In germline, CDR1 is MDHEN, CDR2 SYDVKM. After removal of 5 bases from V and 8 bases from J, the junction contained 6 bases not matched to a gene. The DNA for the CDR3 is TGTGCCAGCAGTCTTGAGGGGGCTGACACCATATATTTT. Its protein is CASSLEGADTIYF.

The sample holds many counts of this clonotype. The J gene is TRBJ2-1, the V gene TRBV7-2; 9 bases fit TRBD1. This CDR3 comprises 16 residues. Germline V gene lookup returns CDR1 SGHTA and CDR2 FQGNSA. V dropped 1 base and J dropped 6; count of bases not matched to a gene: 7. The CDR3 protein is CASSLEGTGFGNEQFF. Here the CDR3 DNA reads TGTGCCAGCAGCTTAGAGGGGACAGGGTTCGGCAATGAGCAGTTCTTC.

This clonotype came up many times. The chain couples TRBV7-6 to TRBJ1-4; D gene uncertain. The CDR3 has 13 amino acids. Germline values: CDR1 SGHVS, CDR2 FNYEAQ. Trimming cost V 6 bases and J 11 bases, with 16 bases left between them. In DNA, the CDR3 is TGTGCCAGCAGTCCAAATGACGTCGAGAAACTGTTTTTT. It is translated as CASSPNDVEKLFF.

This clonotype was counted a few times. The rearrangement joins TRBV12-3 or TRBV12-4 to TRBJ1-6, with D possibly matching TRBD1 (6 bases). V lost 2 bases to trimming and J lost 6 bases, with 11 bases between them. The CDR3 runs to 15 residues. In DNA form, the CDR3 reads TGTGCCAGCAGTTTAAGAGGACAGATTAATTCACCCCTCCACTTT. This sequence encodes CASSLRGQINSPLHF.

CDR3: CASSLDPEGAYEQYF. The CDR3 coding sequence is TGTGCCAGCAGCTTAGATCCGGAGGGGGCCTACGAGCAGTACTTC. This chain links TRBV11-2 with TRBJ2-7; D tentatively fits TRBD1 or TRBD2 (6 bases each). This CDR3 has 15 residues. Trimming left V 0 bases short and J 2 bases short, with 11 bases between. Germline V gene data show CDR1 as SGHAT and CDR2 as FQNNGV.

The chain uses TRBV18 and TRBJ2-2; tentative D call: TRBD1 (6 bases). CDR3 size: 14 residues. Looked up from germline, CDR1 is KGHSH and CDR2 is LQKENI. V was pared by 3 bases and J by 5 bases, with 10 bases between. The CDR3 region is CASSPAGATGELFF. The CDR3 DNA reads as TGTGCCAGCTCACCGGCAGGGGCAACCGGGGAGCTGTTTTTT.

Only a few counts were recorded for this clonotype. The V call is TRBV12-3 or TRBV12-4, the J call TRBJ1-5; D is unclear. V was trimmed by 4 bases and J by 6 bases, leaving 16 bases between them. This CDR3 comprises 15 residues. DNA of the CDR3: TGTGCCAGCAGTTCGCCGGGGATTCTCGGTCAGCCCCAGCATTTT. As protein: CASSSPGILGQPQHF.

This clonotype was recorded at least ten times. The chain joins TRBV6-2 or TRBV6-3 to TRBJ1-1; D unresolved. The CDR3 has 11 residues. Germline CDR1 reads MNHEY; CDR2 reads SVGEGT. V dropped 6 bases and J dropped 6 bases, with 8 bases sitting between them. CDR3 amino acids: CASRRASEAFF. DNA for the CDR3: TGTGCCAGCAGGAGGGCCTCTGAAGCTTTCTTT.

This chain joins TRBV4-2 and TRBJ1-1; D may be TRBD1 (5 bases). Germline CDR1 reads LGHNA; CDR2 reads YNFKEQ. V was cut by 0 bases and J by 5 bases, with 13 bases left in between. This CDR3 contains 15 residues. CDR3 nucleotide sequence: TGTGCCAGCAGCCAAGATGAAAGGGGTGGGACTGAAGCTTTCTTT. Its translation is CASSQDERGGTEAFF.

In this sample, this clonotype turned up many times. Germline is not matched at one junction end, which may reflect a read error. The chain joins TRBV7-7 to TRBJ2-7, with a weak D call TRBD2 (5 bases). The germline V gene has CDR1 SSHAT and CDR2 FNYEAQ (reference sequence). The CDR3 spans 21 residues. This CDR3 is CASSPGPKTDSGHQRPYEQYF. The CDR3 DNA reads as TGTGCTAGCAGCCCCGGCCCCAAGACGGACTCAGGCCATCAACGTCCCTACGAGCAGTACTTC.

The chain uses TRBV28 and TRBJ2-7; 10 bases agree with TRBD2. J gave up 3 bases and V 8 bases, and 7 bases lay outside the gene matches. This CDR3 is 14 amino acids long. CDR1 is MDHEN, CDR2 SYDVKM, per germline. The CDR3 loop reads CASGDKRGGYEQYF. In DNA, the CDR3 is TGTGCCAGCGGAGATAAGCGGGGGGGCTACGAGCAGTACTTC.